This passage covers 9 T cell receptor beta chains from one sample sequenced in a study of spatial heterogeneity in lung cancer. Time point meaning: sample taken at primary tumor resection. Whole RNA obtained from tumor, nontumor lung or frozen PBMC underwent sequencing without sorting. TCRdb itself ran the 5' RACE reads through MiXCR, one entry per CDR3 protein. In the table there are more than 20,000 distinct CDR3 sequences, roughly 13% of which are singletons. The sample in question was PBMCs, obtained at surgery. These receptors all stem from a female donor with early-stage non-small cell lung cancer.

In this sample, this clonotype turned up many times. V is TRBV3-1 and J is TRBJ2-7; D not certain. This CDR3 contains 13 residues. CDR1 LGHDT and CDR2 YNNKEL come from the germline V gene (reference sequence). V lost 1 base and J 3 bases, leaving 7 bases between the germline ends. CDR3 sequence: CASSQGESYEQYF. The CDR3, as DNA: TGTGCCAGCAGCCAAGGCGAGAGCTACGAGCAGTACTTC.

This clonotype turned up a few times. The CDR3 sequence is CASRPQFSNQPQHF. The CDR3 region has the DNA TGTGCCAGTAGACCACAGTTTAGCAATCAGCCCCAGCATTTT. This chain links TRBV19 with TRBJ1-5; D uncertain. The ends were cut back, 6 bases at V and 0 bases at J, with 9 bases in the middle. The CDR3 covers 14 residues. Germline CDR1 reads LNHDA; CDR2 reads SQIVND (reference sequence).

This clonotype was picked up a small number of times. This chain uses TRBV29-1 with TRBJ1-4, with a tentative D call TRBD1 (5 bases). CDR3 length equals 12 residues. Germline CDR1 reads SQVTM; CDR2 reads ANQGSEA. The V end lost 3 bases, the J end lost 5 bases, and 7 bases lay between the germline ends. The CDR3 coding sequence is TGCAGCGTTGAGAAGGGGAATGAAAAACTGTTTTTT. Protein product: CSVEKGNEKLFF.

This clonotype has a count of ten or more. This chain links TRBV5-1 with TRBJ2-7; 9 bases line up with TRBD1. The germline CDR1 and CDR2 sequences are SGHRS and YFSETQ. The CDR3 runs 14 residues. V lost 3 bases, J lost 6 bases, and 7 bases stayed unmatched. CDR3 nucleotides: TGCGCCAGCAGCTACCGGGACAGGGCTGGCGAGCAGTACTTC. Amino acid sequence: CASSYRDRAGEQYF.

In its sample, this clonotype was seen many times. This chain joins TRBV6-2 or TRBV6-3 and TRBJ1-5, with 9 bases matching TRBD1. Per the germline V gene, CDR1 is MNHEY and CDR2 is SVGEGT. The CDR3 runs 15 residues. The junction had 7 bases not matched to a gene; V was cut back by 5 bases and J by 5 bases. The CDR3: CASSPQDRGDQPQHF. The CDR3, as DNA: TGTGCCAGCAGTCCCCAGGACAGGGGAGATCAGCCCCAGCATTTT.

This clonotype has a count of ten or more. This chain connects TRBV6-5 to TRBJ2-3, with D possibly being TRBD2 (5 bases). Per germline, CDR1 MNHEY and CDR2 SVGAGI. The CDR3 extends over 16 amino acids. V lost 4 bases, J lost 0 bases, and 14 bases lay in between. Written as DNA, the CDR3 is TGTGCCAGCAGTTCGCGAGCGAGGGCTAGCACAGATACGCAGTATTTT. This translates into CASSSRARASTDTQYF.

Ten or more counts support this clonotype. The chain has TRBV7-3 and TRBJ2-3, with D possibly matching TRBD2 (6 bases). V gave up 5 bases and J gave up 5 bases, with 17 bases separating them. The CDR3 totals 15 residues. Per the germline V gene, CDR1 is SGHTA and CDR2 is FQGTGA. DNA of the CDR3: TGTGCCAGCAGCCCGACGGTGGCTAGCGAAGATACGCAGTATTTT. Protein: CASSPTVASEDTQYF.

This clonotype was counted ten times or more. V gene TRBV4-2 combines with J gene TRBJ2-1; 9 bases agree with TRBD2. The CDR3 is made up of 16 amino acids. Germline V CDR1 and CDR2: LGHNA, YNFKEQ. With V trimmed by 4 bases and J by 9 bases, 13 bases remained unmatched. The CDR3 coding sequence is TGTGCCAGCAGCCCCATAGCGGGGGCCGGGGCGGTTGAGCAGTTCTTC. Its translation is CASSPIAGAGAVEQFF.

The chain employs TRBV28 and TRBJ2-4; no firm D call. Germline V gene sequence: CDR1 MDHEN, CDR2 SYDVKM. Trimming removed 5 bases from V and 8 bases from J, with 19 bases in between. CDR3 length: 15 amino acids. The CDR3 is CASSPTGQAGDIQYF. CDR3 nucleotides: TGTGCCAGCAGTCCCACCGGGCAGGCAGGTGACATTCAGTACTTC.